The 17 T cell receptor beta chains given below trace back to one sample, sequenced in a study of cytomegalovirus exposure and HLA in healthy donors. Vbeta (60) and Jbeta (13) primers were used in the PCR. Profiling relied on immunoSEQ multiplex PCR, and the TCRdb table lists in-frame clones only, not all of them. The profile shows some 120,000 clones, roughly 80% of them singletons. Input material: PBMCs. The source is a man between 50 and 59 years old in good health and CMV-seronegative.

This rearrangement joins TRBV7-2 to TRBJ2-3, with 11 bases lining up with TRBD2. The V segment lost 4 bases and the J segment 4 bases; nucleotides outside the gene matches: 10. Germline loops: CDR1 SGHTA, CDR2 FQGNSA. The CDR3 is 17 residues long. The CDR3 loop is CASSSSRLAGRADTQYF. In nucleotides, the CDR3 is TGTGCCAGCAGCTCATCCCGACTAGCGGGAAGAGCAGATACGCAGTATTTT.

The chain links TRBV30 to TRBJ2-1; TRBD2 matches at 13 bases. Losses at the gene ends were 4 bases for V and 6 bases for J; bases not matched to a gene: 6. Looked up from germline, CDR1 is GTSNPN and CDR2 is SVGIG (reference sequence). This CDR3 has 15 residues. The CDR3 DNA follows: TGTGCCTGGAATCGGGGACTAGCGGGGATCAATGAGCAGTTCTTC. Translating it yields CAWNRGLAGINEQFF.

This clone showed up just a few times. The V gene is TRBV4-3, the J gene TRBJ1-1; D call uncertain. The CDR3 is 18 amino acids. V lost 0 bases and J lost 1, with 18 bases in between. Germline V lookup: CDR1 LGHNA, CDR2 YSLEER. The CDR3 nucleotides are TGCGCCAGCAGCCAAGACCTTATTCCGACTGGGTGGAACACTGAAGCTTTCTTT. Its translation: CASSQDLIPTGWNTEAFF.

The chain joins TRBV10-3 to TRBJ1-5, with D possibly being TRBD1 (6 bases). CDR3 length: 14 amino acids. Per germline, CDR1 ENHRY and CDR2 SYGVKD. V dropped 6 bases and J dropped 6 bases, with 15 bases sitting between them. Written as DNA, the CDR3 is TGTGCCATCAGCCCAGACAGGCGAGCTCAGCCCCAGCATTTT. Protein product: CAISPDRRAQPQHF.

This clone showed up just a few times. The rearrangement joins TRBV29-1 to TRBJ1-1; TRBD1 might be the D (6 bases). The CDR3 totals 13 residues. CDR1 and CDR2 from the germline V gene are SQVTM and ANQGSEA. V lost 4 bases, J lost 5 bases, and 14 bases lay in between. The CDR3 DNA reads TGCAGCGTTGGTCTGGGGGCGCGGACTGAAGCTTTCTTT. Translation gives CSVGLGARTEAFF.

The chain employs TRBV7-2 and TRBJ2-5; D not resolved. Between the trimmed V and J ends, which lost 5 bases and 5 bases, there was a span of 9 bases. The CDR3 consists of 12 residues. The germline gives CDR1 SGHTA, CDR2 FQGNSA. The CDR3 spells CASSPPSETQYF. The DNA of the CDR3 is TGTGCCAGCAGCCCCCCTTCGGAGACCCAGTACTTC. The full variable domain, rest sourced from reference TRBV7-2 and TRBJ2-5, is GAGVSQSPSNKVTEKGKDVELRCDPISGHTALYWYRQSLGQGLEFLIYFQGNSAPDKSGLPSDRFSAERTGGSVSTLTIQRTQQEDSAVYLCASSPPSETQYFGPGTRLLVL.

CDR3: CASRGQSETQYF. The CDR3 DNA sequence: TGTGCCAGCAGGGGACAGTCGGAGACCCAGTACTTC. The chain couples TRBV27 to TRBJ2-5; 7 bases agree with TRBD1. Germline V gene data show CDR1 as MNHEY and CDR2 as SMNVEV (reference sequence). The CDR3 is made up of 12 amino acids. The ends lost 6 bases at V and 5 bases at J; junction bases unmatched: 3.

CDR3 in DNA: TGTGCCAGCAGGTTGACAGGGGGAGAAGGCAACTATGGCTACACCTTC. Protein sequence: CASRLTGGEGNYGYTF. The rearrangement joins TRBV7-2 to TRBJ1-2; 9 bases are a match to TRBD1. Trimming at V came to 6 bases and at J to 2 bases, leaving 10 bases not matched to a gene. From germline, CDR1 is SGHTA and CDR2 FQGNSA. The CDR3 loop spans 16 amino acids.

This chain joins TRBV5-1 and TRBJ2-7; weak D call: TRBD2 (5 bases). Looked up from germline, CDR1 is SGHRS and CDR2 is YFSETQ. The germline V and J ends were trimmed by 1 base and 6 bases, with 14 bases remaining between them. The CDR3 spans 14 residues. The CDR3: CASSLSLLAGEQYF. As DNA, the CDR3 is TGCGCCAGCAGCTTGTCACTTCTAGCAGGCGAGCAGTACTTC. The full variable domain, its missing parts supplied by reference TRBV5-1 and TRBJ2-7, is KAGVTQTPRYLIKTRGQQVTLSCSPISGHRSVSWYQQTPGQGLQFLFEYFSETQRNKGNFPGRFSGRQFSNSRSEMNVSTLELGDSALYLCASSLSLLAGEQYFGPGTRLTVT.

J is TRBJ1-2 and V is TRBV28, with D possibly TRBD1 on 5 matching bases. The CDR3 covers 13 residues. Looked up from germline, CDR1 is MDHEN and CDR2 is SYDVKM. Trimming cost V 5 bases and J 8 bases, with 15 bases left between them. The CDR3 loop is CASSGKPGLGYTF. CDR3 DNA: TGTGCCAGCAGTGGCAAACCGGGACTGGGCTACACCTTC.

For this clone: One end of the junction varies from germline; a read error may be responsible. The CDR3 bases are TGTCCCAGCAGCATCTTCGACAGGGAGAACACTGAAGCTTTCTTT. Translating it yields CPSSIFDRENTEAFF. The genes are TRBV5-4 and TRBJ1-1, with 7 bases lining up with TRBD1. The CDR3 consists of 15 residues. The germline V gene encodes CDR1 SGHNT and CDR2 YYREEE (reference sequence).

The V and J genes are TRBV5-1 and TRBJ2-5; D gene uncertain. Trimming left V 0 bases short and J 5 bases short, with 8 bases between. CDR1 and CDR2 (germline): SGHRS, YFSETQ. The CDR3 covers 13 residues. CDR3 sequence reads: CASSLGQAETQYF. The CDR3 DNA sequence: TGCGCCAGCAGCTTGGGACAAGCCGAGACCCAGTACTTC.

The CDR3 region is CASSPAGNYGYTF. The CDR3 bases are TGTGCCAGCAGCCCTGCAGGGAACTATGGCTACACCTTC. The genes are TRBV28 and TRBJ1-2, with D perhaps matching TRBD1 (5 bases). The CDR3 spans 13 residues. Germline V CDR1 and CDR2: MDHEN, SYDVKM. V was pared by 6 bases and J by 2 bases, with 10 bases between.

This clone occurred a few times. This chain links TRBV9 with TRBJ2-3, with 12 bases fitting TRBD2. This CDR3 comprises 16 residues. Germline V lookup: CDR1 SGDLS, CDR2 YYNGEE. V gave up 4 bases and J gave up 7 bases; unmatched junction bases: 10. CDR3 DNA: TGTGCCAGCAGCCCGACTAGCGGGGGCTTCGTGAATACGCAGTATTTT. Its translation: CASSPTSGGFVNTQYF.

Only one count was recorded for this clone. The CDR3 DNA follows: TGTGCCAGCAGCTTAGGGCTGGGGGCCAACGTCCTGACTTTC. Encoded protein: CASSLGLGANVLTF. The chain uses TRBV7-8 and TRBJ2-6, with D unclear. Trimming took 1 base from V and 4 from J, leaving 5 bases between them. Germline values: CDR1 SGHVS, CDR2 FQNEAQ. This CDR3 has 14 amino acids.

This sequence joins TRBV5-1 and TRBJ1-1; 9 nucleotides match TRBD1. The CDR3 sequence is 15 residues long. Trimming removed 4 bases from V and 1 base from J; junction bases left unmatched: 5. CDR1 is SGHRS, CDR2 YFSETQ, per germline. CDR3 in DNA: TGCGCCAGCAGCACCGACAGGGGGAAGAACACTGAAGCTTTCTTT. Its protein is CASSTDRGKNTEAFF.

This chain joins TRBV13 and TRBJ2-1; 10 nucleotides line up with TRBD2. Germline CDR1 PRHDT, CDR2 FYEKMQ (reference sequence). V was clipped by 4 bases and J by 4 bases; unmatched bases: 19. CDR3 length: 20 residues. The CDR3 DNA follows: TGTGCCAGCAGCTCATCGGAGGGTCTAGCGGGAGAGGGGGCTTACAATGAGCAGTTCTTC. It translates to CASSSSEGLAGEGAYNEQFF.